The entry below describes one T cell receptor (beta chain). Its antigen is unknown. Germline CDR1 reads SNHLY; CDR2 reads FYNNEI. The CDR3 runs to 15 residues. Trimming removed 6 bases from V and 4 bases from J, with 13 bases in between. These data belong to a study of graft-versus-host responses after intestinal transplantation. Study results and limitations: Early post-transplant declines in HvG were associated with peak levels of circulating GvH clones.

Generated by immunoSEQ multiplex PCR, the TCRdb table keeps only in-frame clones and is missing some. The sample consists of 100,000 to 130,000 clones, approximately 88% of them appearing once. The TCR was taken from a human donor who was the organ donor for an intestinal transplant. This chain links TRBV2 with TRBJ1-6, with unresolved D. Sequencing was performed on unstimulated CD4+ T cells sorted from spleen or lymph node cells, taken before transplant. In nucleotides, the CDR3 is TGTGCCAGCAGCGACCTCGAGACTTATAATTCACCCCTCCACTTT. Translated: CASSDLETYNSPLHF.